These 24 T cell receptor beta chains were sequenced from one sample in a study of shared clonotypes between healthy human individuals. Repertoires were generated with immunoSEQ multiplex PCR, while TCRdb's copy carries only in-frame clones and drops some. The sample contains some 2 million clones, just under 95% of which appear only once. Positively selected for CCR7, the CD45RO-negative cells used as naive CD8 cells excluded terminally differentiated effector memory CD45RA+ cells. Sample: naive CD8+ T cells sorted from blood. These receptors were collected from a man between 18 and 29 years old in good health.

The chain carries TRBV2 and TRBJ2-5, with D perhaps being TRBD1 or TRBD2 (7 bases each). V shed 1 base and J shed 5 bases, with 11 bases lying between them. Germline V CDR1 and CDR2: SNHLY, FYNNEI. This CDR3 is built from 14 residues. The CDR3 region has the DNA TGTGCCAGCAGTGAAGTGGGAGGGGGCGAGACCCAGTACTTC. This encodes CASSEVGGGETQYF.

This sequence joins TRBV9 and TRBJ1-6; D perhaps matches TRBD1 (5 bases). CDR1 and CDR2 from the germline V gene are SGDLS and YYNGEE. Trimming stripped 0 bases from V and 7 bases from J, with 11 bases between. CDR3 length: 15 residues. The DNA of the CDR3 is TGTGCCAGCAGCGTAGGAGGGGCGGGCAATTCACCCCTCCACTTT. It encodes CASSVGGAGNSPLHF.

The genes are TRBV7-8 and TRBJ2-7; 10 bases match TRBD1. This CDR3 is built from 15 residues. In germline, CDR1 is SGHVS, CDR2 FQNEAQ. The V and J ends lost 7 bases and 7 bases, in that order; junction bases with no gene match: 13. CDR3 in DNA: TGTGCCAGCAACCTCGAGGGACAGGGGCTTGGGGAGCAGTACTTC. It is translated as CASNLEGQGLGEQYF.

The chain has TRBV27 and TRBJ1-5; a possible D gene is TRBD1 (5 bases). Germline CDR1 MNHEY, CDR2 SMNVEV (reference sequence). The CDR3 loop spans 16 amino acids. V was trimmed by 6 bases and J by 2 bases, leaving 17 bases between them. CDR3: CASRPTGPGGNQPQHF. The DNA of the CDR3 is TGTGCCAGCAGACCTACAGGACCTGGGGGCAATCAGCCCCAGCATTTT.

A note on this clone: Other nucleotide sequences in the sample specify the same CDR3. This chain joins TRBV28 and TRBJ1-2, with a possible D match to TRBD1 (5 bases). V lost 3 bases and J 2 bases, leaving 10 bases between the germline ends. The CDR3 is made up of 14 amino acids. Germline V gene data show CDR1 as MDHEN and CDR2 as SYDVKM. The CDR3 sequence: CASSFGTENYGYTF. CDR3 in DNA: TGTGCCAGCAGTTTCGGGACGGAAAACTATGGCTACACCTTC.

The chain employs TRBV27 and TRBJ2-5; 12 nucleotides align to TRBD2. Germline loops: CDR1 MNHEY, CDR2 SMNVEV (reference sequence). V was clipped by 5 bases and J by 3 bases; unmatched bases: 4. The CDR3 runs to 15 residues. The chain's CDR3 is CASSRGLAGKETQYF. The CDR3, as DNA: TGTGCCAGCAGTAGAGGACTAGCGGGGAAAGAGACCCAGTACTTC.

V usage is TRBV19 and J usage is TRBJ1-5, with a possible D match to TRBD1 (6 bases). Germline CDR1 and CDR2: LNHDA and SQIVND (reference sequence). Trimming removed 3 bases from V and 3 bases from J, with 18 bases in between. This CDR3 region has 17 residues. The DNA of the CDR3 is TGTGCCAGTAGTATTGGGTGGGGGCAGGACGCCAATCAGCCCCAGCATTTT. Translating it yields CASSIGWGQDANQPQHF.

The CDR3 sequence is CASSVGGGTSNEQFF. In nucleotides, the CDR3 is TGTGCCAGCAGCGTAGGAGGAGGGACGTCCAATGAGCAGTTCTTC. The rearrangement joins TRBV9 to TRBJ2-1; TRBD2 might be the D (6 bases). This CDR3 spans 15 amino acids. The V gene lost 0 bases and the J gene lost 6 bases, with 13 bases spanning the gap. CDR1 is SGDLS, CDR2 YYNGEE, per germline.

The chain combines TRBV27 with TRBJ1-1; tentatively, D is TRBD1 (5 bases). The CDR3 spans 13 residues. The germline CDR1 and CDR2 sequences are MNHEY and SMNVEV (reference sequence). V lost 3 bases to trimming and J lost 3 bases, with 8 bases between them. The DNA of the CDR3 is TGTGCCAGCAGTTTTGGGGCCTACACTGAAGCTTTCTTT. Translating it yields CASSFGAYTEAFF.

This rearrangement joins TRBV2 to TRBJ1-2, with 9 bases lining up with TRBD1. The V and J ends lost 8 bases and 8 bases, in that order; junction bases with no gene match: 9. Per germline, CDR1 SNHLY and CDR2 FYNNEI. The CDR3 is made up of 13 amino acids. The CDR3: CASEGGTGLGYTF. CDR3 nucleotide sequence: TGTGCCAGCGAGGGGGGGACAGGGCTGGGCTACACCTTC.

J is TRBJ2-5 and V is TRBV27, with 9 positions matching TRBD1. CDR1 MNHEY and CDR2 SMNVEV come from the germline V gene (reference sequence). Unmatched junction bases numbered 5, after V lost 2 bases and J lost 4 bases. There are 15 residues in the CDR3. For the CDR3, the DNA is TGTGCCAGCAGTTTACTGACAGGGGGAGGAGAGACCCAGTACTTC. Translated, it gives CASSLLTGGGETQYF.

This sequence joins TRBV6-6 and TRBJ2-7; no clear D gene. V lost 2 bases to trimming and J lost 4 bases, with 6 bases between them. The CDR3 covers 12 residues. The germline CDR1 and CDR2 sequences are MNHNY and SVGAGI (reference sequence). CDR3 nucleotides: TGTGCCAGCAGTTACACCCAGTACGAGCAGTACTTC. It translates to CASSYTQYEQYF.

The rearrangement links TRBV11-2 to TRBJ1-1; no clear D gene. This CDR3 contains 15 residues. Germline V gives CDR1 SGHAT, CDR2 FQNNGV. V lost 5 bases to trimming and J lost 0 bases, with 13 bases between them. CDR3 protein: CASSQVGGLNTEAFF. The DNA of the CDR3 is TGTGCCAGCAGCCAAGTGGGCGGTCTGAACACTGAAGCTTTCTTT.

In this sample, this clone turned up a few times. V usage is TRBV6-5 and J usage is TRBJ2-1; a weak D match, TRBD1 (5 bases). Trimming cost V 4 bases and J 4 bases, with 8 bases left between them. This CDR3 comprises 13 residues. The germline CDR1 and CDR2 sequences are MNHEY and SVGAGI. The CDR3 region has the DNA TGTGCCAGCAGTTGGCAGGGATACAATGAGCAGTTCTTC. Encoded protein: CASSWQGYNEQFF.

This chain joins TRBV7-9 and TRBJ2-7; 9 nucleotides agree with TRBD1. Germline V gene data show CDR1 as SEHNR and CDR2 as FQNEAQ (reference sequence). V was clipped by 5 bases and J by 4 bases; unmatched bases: 12. This CDR3 comprises 16 residues. CDR3 sequence (DNA): TGTGCCAGCAGCCCATCTGACAGGGGGGGTGTGTACGAGCAGTACTTC. It codes for CASSPSDRGGVYEQYF.

Notes on this clone: Other DNA sequences of this sample code for an identical CDR3. This chain links TRBV7-9 with TRBJ1-1; tentative D call: TRBD1 (6 bases). The CDR3 extends over 15 amino acids. The V end was cut by 1 base, the J end by 5 bases, with 14 bases between. Germline V gene lookup returns CDR1 SEHNR and CDR2 FQNEAQ (reference sequence). The CDR3 coding sequence is TGTGCCAGCAGCTTAGTCGGGGGCTTGGGTACTGAAGCTTTCTTT. Amino acids: CASSLVGGLGTEAFF.

This chain joins TRBV30 and TRBJ2-1; a possible D gene is TRBD2 (6 bases). Looked up from germline, CDR1 is GTSNPN and CDR2 is SVGIG (reference sequence). The CDR3 extends over 14 amino acids. Trimming shortened V by 0 bases and J by 9 bases, and 15 bases separated the two germline ends. The CDR3 is CAWSVGAGRSEQFF. The CDR3 DNA reads TGTGCCTGGAGTGTAGGGGCGGGGAGGTCTGAGCAGTTCTTC.

This chain joins TRBV27 and TRBJ2-7; 10 positions agree with TRBD1. CDR1 is MNHEY, CDR2 SMNVEV, per germline (reference sequence). V lost 3 bases and J lost 4; bases outside the gene matches: 9. CDR3 length: 16 residues. CDR3 nucleotide sequence: TGTGCCAGCAGTTTTATGGGGACAGGGGTTGGATACGAGCAGTACTTC. Amino acids: CASSFMGTGVGYEQYF.

V usage is TRBV9 and J usage is TRBJ1-2; no definite D call. V lost 0 bases and J lost 0, with 9 bases in between. Germline V CDR1 and CDR2: SGDLS, YYNGEE. The CDR3 loop spans 15 amino acids. CDR3 sequence: CASSVEGSPNYGYTF. CDR3 nucleotide sequence: TGTGCCAGCAGCGTAGAAGGGTCCCCTAACTATGGCTACACCTTC.

The genes are TRBV5-4 and TRBJ2-5; D gene uncertain. This CDR3 contains 13 residues. Germline values: CDR1 SGHNT, CDR2 YYREEE (reference sequence). The V and J ends lost 2 bases and 5 bases respectively, with 10 bases between them. As DNA, the CDR3 is TGTGCCAGCAGCTTCGAGCTAGGGGAGACCCAGTACTTC. It translates to CASSFELGETQYF.

This chain links TRBV5-6 with TRBJ1-6; TRBD1 matches at 7 bases. The V and J ends lost 3 bases and 9 bases, in that order; junction bases with no gene match: 12. Per germline, CDR1 SGHDT and CDR2 YYEEEE. There are 16 residues in the CDR3. In DNA, the CDR3 is TGTGCCAGCAGCTATCCCGGGACAGCTGTTGGTTCACCCCTCCACTTT. Translating gives CASSYPGTAVGSPLHF.

V is TRBV10-2 and J is TRBJ1-2, with D maybe TRBD1 (6 bases). The V end lost 6 bases, the J end lost 8 bases, and 10 bases lay between the germline ends. Germline lookup yields CDR1 WSHSY and CDR2 SAAADI. This CDR3 is 11 amino acids long. CDR3 amino acids: CASRQGGGYTF. The CDR3 DNA follows: TGCGCCAGCAGACAGGGCGGCGGCTACACCTTC.

J is TRBJ2-7 and V is TRBV6-5, with 13 bases that match TRBD2. This CDR3 has 15 residues. Trimming took 7 bases from V and 2 from J; bases not matched to a gene: 5. Germline V CDR1 and CDR2: MNHEY, SVGAGI. CDR3: CASTGLAGDTYEQYF. The CDR3 DNA reads TGTGCCAGCACAGGACTAGCGGGAGACACCTACGAGCAGTACTTC.

A remark on this clone: Other DNA sequences in this specimen translate into the identical CDR3. This chain links TRBV27 with TRBJ1-6, with D hard to call. V shed 0 bases and J shed 4 bases, with 10 bases lying between them. There are 16 residues in the CDR3. CDR1 is MNHEY and CDR2 is SMNVEV in the germline V gene (reference sequence). Here the CDR3 DNA reads TGTGCCAGCAGTTTATCGCCAGGAAGTTATAATTCACCCCTCCACTTT. This codes for CASSLSPGSYNSPLHF.